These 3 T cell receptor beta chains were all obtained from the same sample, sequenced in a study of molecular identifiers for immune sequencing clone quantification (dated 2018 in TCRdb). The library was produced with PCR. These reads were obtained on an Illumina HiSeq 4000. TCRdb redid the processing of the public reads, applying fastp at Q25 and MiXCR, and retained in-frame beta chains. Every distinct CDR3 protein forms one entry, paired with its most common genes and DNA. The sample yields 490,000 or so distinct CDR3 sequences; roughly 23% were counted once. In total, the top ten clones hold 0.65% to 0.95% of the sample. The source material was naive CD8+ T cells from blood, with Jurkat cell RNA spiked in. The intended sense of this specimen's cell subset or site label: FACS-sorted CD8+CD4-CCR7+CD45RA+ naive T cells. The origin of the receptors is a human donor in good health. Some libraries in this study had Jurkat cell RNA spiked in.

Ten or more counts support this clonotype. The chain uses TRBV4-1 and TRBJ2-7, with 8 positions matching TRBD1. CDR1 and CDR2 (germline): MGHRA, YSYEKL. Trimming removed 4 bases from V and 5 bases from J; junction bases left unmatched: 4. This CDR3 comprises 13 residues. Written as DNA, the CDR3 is TGCGCCAGCAGCCCAGGGGGCGTCGACGAGCAGTACTTC. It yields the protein CASSPGGVDEQYF.

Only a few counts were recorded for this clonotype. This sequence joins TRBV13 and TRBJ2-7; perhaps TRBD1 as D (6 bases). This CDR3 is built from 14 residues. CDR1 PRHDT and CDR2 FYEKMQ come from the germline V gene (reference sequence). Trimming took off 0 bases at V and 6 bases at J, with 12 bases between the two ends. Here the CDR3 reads CASSLGLTGSEQYF. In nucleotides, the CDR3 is TGTGCCAGCAGCTTAGGCCTTACAGGGTCCGAGCAGTACTTC.

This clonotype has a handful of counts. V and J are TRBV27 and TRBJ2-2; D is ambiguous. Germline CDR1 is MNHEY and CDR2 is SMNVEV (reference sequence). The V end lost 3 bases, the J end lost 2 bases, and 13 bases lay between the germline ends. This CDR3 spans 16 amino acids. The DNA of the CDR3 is TGTGCCAGCAGTTTCAATTGGAATCAAAACACCGGGGAGCTGTTTTTT. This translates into CASSFNWNQNTGELFF.